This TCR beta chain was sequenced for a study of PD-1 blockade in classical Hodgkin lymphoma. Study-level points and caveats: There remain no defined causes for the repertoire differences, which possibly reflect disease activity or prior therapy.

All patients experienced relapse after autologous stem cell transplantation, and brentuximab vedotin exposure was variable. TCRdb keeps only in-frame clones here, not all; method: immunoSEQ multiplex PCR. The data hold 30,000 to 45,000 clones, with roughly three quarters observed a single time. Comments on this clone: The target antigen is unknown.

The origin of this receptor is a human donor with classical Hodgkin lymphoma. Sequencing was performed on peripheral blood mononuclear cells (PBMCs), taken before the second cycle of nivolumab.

The CDR3 sequence: CASSPQQIETQYF. The CDR3 DNA follows: TGTGCCAGCTCACCACAACAGATAGAGACCCAGTACTTC. The V and J genes are TRBV18 and TRBJ2-5; D remains unclear. Trimming stripped 1 base from V and 4 bases from J, with 7 bases between. The germline V gene has CDR1 KGHSH and CDR2 LQKENI. CDR3 length: 13 amino acids.